One sample yielded the 25 T cell receptor beta chains listed below, sequenced in a study of blood T cells in healthy people across ages. Primed by a sample-barcoded 5' primer and a J-beta primer mix, a second PCR proceeded for about 6 to 12 cycles. From the 5' RACE reads, TCRdb called clonotypes with MiXCR, one entry per CDR3 protein. Here the sample spans 700,000 to 950,000 distinct CDR3 sequences, roughly 43% being singletons. Sample: blood. The receptors stem from an older woman in good health.

The J gene is TRBJ2-5, the V gene TRBV4-1; weak D call: TRBD2 (5 bases). CDR3 size: 15 residues. Germline values: CDR1 MGHRA, CDR2 YSYEKL. Trimming stripped 1 base from V and 11 bases from J, with 20 bases between. CDR3 amino acids: CASSQGTSAGLEQYF. The DNA of the CDR3 is TGCGCCAGCAGCCAAGGAACTAGTGCTGGGCTTGAGCAGTACTTC.

This clonotype was observed a few times. The CDR3 loop reads CASSLDSQGRGEQFF. The CDR3 DNA is TGTGCCAGCAGTTTAGACTCTCAGGGGAGGGGTGAGCAGTTCTTC. This rearrangement joins TRBV27 to TRBJ2-1; tentatively, D is TRBD2 (7 bases). This CDR3 has 15 amino acids. CDR1 is MNHEY and CDR2 is SMNVEV in the germline V gene (reference sequence). V lost 2 bases to trimming and J lost 9 bases, with 17 bases between them.

CDR3 residues: CASSLAVGIGADTQYF. CDR3 coding DNA: TGCGCCAGCAGCCTGGCGGTGGGAATTGGCGCAGATACGCAGTATTTT. The chain uses TRBV5-1 and TRBJ2-3; no firm D call. The germline V gene has CDR1 SGHRS and CDR2 YFSETQ. Trimming stripped 4 bases from V and 4 bases from J, with 19 bases between. This CDR3 spans 16 amino acids.

The chain carries TRBV6-6 and TRBJ1-1; the match to TRBD1 covers 10 bases. V trimming: 4 bases; J trimming: 4 bases; junction bases outside the gene matches: 6. The germline CDR1 and CDR2 sequences are MNHNY and SVGAGI (reference sequence). The CDR3 is 15 residues long. The CDR3 sequence is CASSSTGTGVTEAFF. The CDR3 DNA sequence: TGTGCCAGCAGTTCGACCGGGACAGGGGTCACTGAAGCTTTCTTT.

This clonotype showed up just a few times. This chain connects TRBV7-9 to TRBJ2-7; D gene ambiguous. CDR1 and CDR2 (germline): SEHNR, FQNEAQ (reference sequence). The CDR3 spans 15 residues. The V gene lost 2 bases and the J gene lost 7 bases, with 18 bases spanning the gap. CDR3 DNA: TGTGCCAGCAGCTTAAGGGCCCCCAGGATTGGGGAGCAGTACTTC. Translating it yields CASSLRAPRIGEQYF.

The V gene is TRBV6-5, the J gene TRBJ2-6; D unclear. The CDR3 loop spans 16 amino acids. Germline V gives CDR1 MNHEY, CDR2 SVGAGI. Trimming removed 6 bases at V and 2 bases at J, with 14 bases between. The CDR3, as DNA: TGTGCCAGCAGCCTTCTGAGTGTCACTGGGGCCAACGTCCTGACTTTC. Translation gives CASSLLSVTGANVLTF.

CDR3 residues: CASSVDPGHNQPQHF. The CDR3 region has the DNA TGTGCCAGCAGCGTAGACCCCGGTCACAATCAGCCCCAGCATTTT. This rearrangement joins TRBV9 to TRBJ1-5; D call uncertain. V was pared by 0 bases and J by 3 bases, with 10 bases between. The CDR3 contains 15 residues. Germline CDR1 is SGDLS and CDR2 is YYNGEE. The variable domain in full, with the rest retrieved from reference TRBV9 and TRBJ1-5, is DSGVTQTPKHLITATGQRVTLRCSPRSGDLSVYWYQQSLDQGLQFLIQYYNGEERAKGNILERFSAQQFPDLHSELNLSSLELGDSALYFCASSVDPGHNQPQHFGDGTRLSIL.

J is TRBJ2-3 and V is TRBV18; 8 bases match TRBD2. Germline-derived CDR1 and CDR2 are KGHSH and LQKENI. The CDR3 sequence is 14 residues long. The V and J ends lost 6 bases and 3 bases, in that order; junction bases with no gene match: 5. The CDR3 region has the DNA TGTGCCAGCTCCCCCCGGGGGGGAACAGATACGCAGTATTTT. Its translation: CASSPRGGTDTQYF.

The CDR3 DNA is TGTGCCAGCAGTCGGAGGAGGAACACTGAAGCTTTCTTT. Protein sequence: CASSRRRNTEAFF. The rearrangement links TRBV6-2 or TRBV6-3 to TRBJ1-1; no clear D. CDR1 is MNHEY and CDR2 is SVGEGT in the germline V gene. The CDR3 covers 13 residues. The V and J ends lost 5 bases and 1 base respectively, with 8 bases between them.

With regard to this clonotype: Given a much more abundant clone one base away, this may be a read error. The chain carries TRBV9 and TRBJ2-1, with D perhaps matching TRBD2 (5 bases). Germline V CDR1 and CDR2: SGDLS, YYNGEE. The CDR3 consists of 15 residues. V lost 0 bases and J lost 2, with 9 bases in between. The CDR3 protein is CASSVDEGPYNEQFF. The CDR3 DNA is TGTGCCAGCAGCGTAGATGAGGGCCCCTACAATGAGCAGTTCTTC.

This clonotype was counted only a few times. The chain links TRBV15 to TRBJ2-3; 7 positions match TRBD1. The CDR3 length is 14 residues. Losses at the gene ends were 4 bases for V and 3 bases for J; bases not matched to a gene: 4. Germline CDR1 reads LNHNV; CDR2 reads YYDKDF (reference sequence). For the CDR3, the DNA is TGTGCCACCAGCACCGAGACAGGGACAGATACGCAGTATTTT. This translates into CATSTETGTDTQYF. The whole variable domain, remainder taken from reference TRBV15 and TRBJ2-3, is DAMVIQNPRYQVTQFGKPVTLSCSQTLNHNVMYWYQQKSSQAPKLLFHYYDKDFNNEADTPDNFQSRRPNTSFCFLDIRSPGLGDTAMYLCATSTETGTDTQYFGPGTRLTVL.

This chain connects TRBV5-1 to TRBJ2-2, with D perhaps TRBD1 or TRBD2 (6 bases each). V dropped 4 bases and J dropped 0 bases, with 16 bases sitting between them. The germline V gene has CDR1 SGHRS and CDR2 YFSETQ. This CDR3 comprises 17 residues. CDR3 loop: CASSSQTGASNTGELFF. The CDR3 DNA is TGCGCCAGCAGCAGCCAAACGGGGGCCTCGAACACCGGGGAGCTGTTTTTT. The full variable domain, rest sourced from reference TRBV5-1 and TRBJ2-2, is KAGVTQTPRYLIKTRGQQVTLSCSPISGHRSVSWYQQTPGQGLQFLFEYFSETQRNKGNFPGRFSGRQFSNSRSEMNVSTLELGDSALYLCASSSQTGASNTGELFFGEGSRLTVL.

The V call is TRBV7-2, the J call TRBJ2-5; D is unclear. The CDR3 is 13 amino acids. Trimming left V 0 bases short and J 4 bases short, with 6 bases between. CDR1 is SGHTA, CDR2 FQGNSA, per germline. The DNA for the CDR3 is TGTGCCAGCAGCTTAGCTTGGCGAGAGACCCAGTACTTC. Protein sequence: CASSLAWRETQYF.

A few counts support this clonotype. The chain uses TRBV24-1 and TRBJ2-7; D could derive from TRBD1 or TRBD2 (5 bases each). This CDR3 spans 14 amino acids. V lost 6 bases and J lost 0, with 11 bases in between. Germline CDR1 is KGHDR and CDR2 is SFDVKD. The CDR3 sequence: CATSPGRSSYEQYF. As DNA, the CDR3 is TGTGCCACCAGTCCGGGACGGAGCTCCTACGAGCAGTACTTC.

With regard to this clonotype: A read error is possible here, since a much larger clone lies one base away. The chain carries TRBV10-3 and TRBJ2-3; D remains unclear. Trimming removed 6 bases from V and 5 bases from J, with 9 bases in between. The CDR3 is 12 residues long. Germline CDR1 is ENHRY and CDR2 is SYGVKD. The CDR3 protein is CAIRASGDTQYF. The CDR3 coding sequence is TGTGCCATCAGAGCGTCCGGAGATACGCAGTATTTT.

The chain is built from TRBV10-1 and TRBJ2-3; possibly TRBD2 for D (6 bases). The CDR3 is made up of 14 amino acids. V was pared by 6 bases and J by 3 bases, with 13 bases between. Looked up from germline, CDR1 is WNHNN and CDR2 is SYGVQD (reference sequence). In DNA form, the CDR3 reads TGCGCCAGCAGCCGCGGGACGCCGACAGATACGCAGTATTTT. Protein: CASSRGTPTDTQYF.

This clonotype appeared a few times. The chain couples TRBV5-6 to TRBJ2-4; 8 nucleotides align to TRBD1. Germline CDR1 and CDR2: SGHDT and YYEEEE. J lost 9 bases, V lost 4 bases, and 21 bases had no gene match. The CDR3 consists of 18 residues. CDR3 in amino acids: CASSGDRRQSLIGGIQYF. The CDR3 DNA follows: TGTGCCAGCAGCGGGGACAGGCGCCAAAGCCTTATTGGGGGCATTCAGTACTTC.

This clonotype has a count of ten or more. This chain joins TRBV10-3 and TRBJ2-7, with a weak D call TRBD1 (6 bases). From germline, CDR1 is ENHRY and CDR2 SYGVKD. The CDR3 loop spans 15 amino acids. Between the trimmed V and J ends, which lost 4 bases and 1 base, there was a span of 14 bases. CDR3 nucleotide sequence: TGTGCCATCAGTGCTGAAGGACAGCCATCCTACGAGCAGTACTTC. It yields the protein CAISAEGQPSYEQYF.

This clonotype showed up just a few times. V gene TRBV5-1 combines with J gene TRBJ1-5; tentatively, D is TRBD1 (5 bases). The length of the CDR3 is 14 residues. Germline V gene data show CDR1 as SGHRS and CDR2 as YFSETQ. The ends were cut back, 4 bases at V and 5 bases at J, with 13 bases in the middle. CDR3 sequence: CASSLGDGHQPQHF. CDR3 nucleotides: TGCGCCAGCAGCCTCGGGGACGGACATCAGCCCCAGCATTTT.

Comment on this clonotype: The junction differs from germline at one of its ends, possibly a read error. The chain carries TRBV6-1 and TRBJ2-5; D gene ambiguous. Germline CDR1 and CDR2: MNHNS and SASEGT. The CDR3 consists of 14 residues. The CDR3 sequence: CASREGPGIRTQYF. CDR3 DNA sequence: TGTGCCAGCAGGGAAGGCCCAGGTATCCGGACCCAGTACTTC.

The chain is built from TRBV5-1 and TRBJ2-7; D is perhaps TRBD2 (6 bases). V was clipped by 4 bases and J by 5 bases, with 19 bases between them. Germline V gene data show CDR1 as SGHRS and CDR2 as YFSETQ. The CDR3 has 15 amino acids. The CDR3 loop reads CASSVSGLSPHEQYF. The DNA for the CDR3 is TGCGCCAGCAGCGTAAGCGGGCTCTCGCCCCACGAGCAGTACTTC.

The CDR3: CSARELDYQETQYF. The CDR3 region has the DNA TGCAGTGCTAGAGAGCTGGACTACCAAGAGACCCAGTACTTC. This rearrangement joins TRBV20-1 to TRBJ2-5; TRBD2 might be the D (5 bases). CDR1 DFQATT and CDR2 SNEGSKA come from the germline V gene (reference sequence). The ends were cut back, 0 bases at V and 0 bases at J, with 8 bases in the middle. CDR3 length: 14 amino acids.

This chain joins TRBV7-2 and TRBJ2-7; 7 bases line up with TRBD2. CDR3 length: 15 amino acids. The V and J ends lost 2 bases and 4 bases, in that order; junction bases with no gene match: 8. Germline V gene lookup returns CDR1 SGHTA and CDR2 FQGNSA. In DNA form, the CDR3 reads TGTGCCAGCAGCTTACATCCAGCGGGGCGGTACGAGCAGTACTTC. Protein: CASSLHPAGRYEQYF.

This clonotype was observed a few times. This sequence joins TRBV7-6 and TRBJ1-2, with 9 bases lining up with TRBD1. V shed 5 bases, J shed 6 bases, and the junction held 13 bases outside the gene matches. The CDR3 is 16 amino acids. From germline, CDR1 is SGHVS and CDR2 FNYEAQ. Here the CDR3 reads CASSPQDRGGMDGYTF. The CDR3 region has the DNA TGTGCCAGCAGCCCCCAGGACAGGGGAGGAATGGATGGCTACACCTTC.

The sample holds a few counts of this clonotype. The rearrangement joins TRBV29-1 to TRBJ1-4; 8 nucleotides align to TRBD1. The CDR3 spans 13 residues. Trimming took 6 bases from V and 8 from J; bases not matched to a gene: 8. Germline CDR1 SQVTM, CDR2 ANQGSEA. The CDR3, as DNA: TGCAGCGTCCTTGGGACAGGAGGGGAAAAACTGTTTTTT. It codes for CSVLGTGGEKLFF.